A selection of T cell receptor beta chains follows, all from one sample in a study of T-cell memory formation after mild COVID-19. TCRdb fed the 5' RACE reads into MiXCR, producing one record per CDR3 protein. The data show 350,000 to 400,000 distinct CDR3 sequences, more than 20% seen once. The specimen was PBMCs or a T cell subset sorted from them (not recorded which). Receptors originate from an adult woman who had mild COVID-19 (a few samples of this study predate the infection). Cell type and time point are not known. CDR3s leave out the opening cysteine and the closing phenylalanine or tryptophan.

V | CDR3
TRBV5-1 | ASSLVGSPNEQY
TRBV20-1 | SAQYRGPAGEQY
TRBV9 | ASTSSLGSYEQY
TRBV7-8 | ASSLEAGGFGETQY
TRBV5-1 | ASSLQGPGANVLT
TRBV12-3/TRBV12-4 | ASSLEVDARLYGYT
TRBV20-1 | SARDTSGGYNEQF
TRBV9 | ASSQSPTRIDTQY
TRBV7-3 | ASSLNVGGHEQF
TRBV24-1 | ATSDVAGVGVDEQF
TRBV6-2/TRBV6-3 | ASRTGPRGVGNQPQH
TRBV7-9 | ASSQEGGLSDEQF
TRBV4-1 | ASSQPGDEKLF
TRBV27 | ASSFSTGHYEQY
TRBV29-1 | SVDTTDSYEQY
TRBV5-1 | ASSLGTSSDTQY
TRBV6-5 | ASRPAGGATYEQY
TRBV7-2 | ASSRGSWAWNEQF
TRBV4-3 | ASSQIGSGANVLT
TRBV15 | ATSGVNTGELF
TRBV24-1 | ATSDPRLTHNEQF
TRBV18 | ASSPRAISGNTIY
TRBV6-6 | ASSFDRAEQY
TRBV7-9 | ASSRLAGPTGETQY
TRBV7-2 | ASRPKGLLPNEQF
TRBV13 | ASSSYRAPEQY
TRBV12-3/TRBV12-4 | ASSLTDPEQY
TRBV4-3 | ASSPRVLGANDEQF
TRBV6-2/TRBV6-3 | ASSRRQTAYEQY
TRBV10-3 | AISGFGGESHEQY
TRBV24-1 | ATSVTGGAAGTQY
TRBV30 | AWSGMIVSNTGELF
TRBV27 | ASSLSLFRRTEAF
TRBV5-1 | ASSSPGQGVGGGSPLH
TRBV15 | ATSRDQGFVAF
TRBV27 | ASSLSRDTGVLF
TRBV6-2/TRBV6-3 | ASLLAGDYEQY
TRBV6-5 | ASSQGAGGYT
TRBV28 | ASTRSGGAYEQY
TRBV12-3/TRBV12-4 | ASSSTGGGYT
TRBV12-3/TRBV12-4 | ASSRFRGSEQF
TRBV24-1 | ATSDPLEGYGYT